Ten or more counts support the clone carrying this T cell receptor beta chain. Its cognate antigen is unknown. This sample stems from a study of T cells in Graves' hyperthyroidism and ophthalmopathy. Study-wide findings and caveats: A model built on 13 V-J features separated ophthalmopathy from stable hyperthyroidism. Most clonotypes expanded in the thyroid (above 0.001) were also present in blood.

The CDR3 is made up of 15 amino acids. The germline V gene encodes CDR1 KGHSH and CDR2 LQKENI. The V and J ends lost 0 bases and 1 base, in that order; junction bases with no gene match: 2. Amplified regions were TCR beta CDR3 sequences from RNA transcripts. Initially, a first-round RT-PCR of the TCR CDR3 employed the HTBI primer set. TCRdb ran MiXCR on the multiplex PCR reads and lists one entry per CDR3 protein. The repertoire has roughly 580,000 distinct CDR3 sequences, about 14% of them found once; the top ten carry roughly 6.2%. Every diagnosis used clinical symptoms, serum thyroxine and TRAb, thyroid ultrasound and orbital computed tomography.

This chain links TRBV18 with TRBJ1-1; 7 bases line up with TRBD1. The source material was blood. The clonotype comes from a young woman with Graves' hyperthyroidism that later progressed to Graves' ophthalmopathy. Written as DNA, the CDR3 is TGTGCCAGCTCACCACCGGGGACAGAGAACACTGAAGCTTTCTTT. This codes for CASSPPGTENTEAFF.